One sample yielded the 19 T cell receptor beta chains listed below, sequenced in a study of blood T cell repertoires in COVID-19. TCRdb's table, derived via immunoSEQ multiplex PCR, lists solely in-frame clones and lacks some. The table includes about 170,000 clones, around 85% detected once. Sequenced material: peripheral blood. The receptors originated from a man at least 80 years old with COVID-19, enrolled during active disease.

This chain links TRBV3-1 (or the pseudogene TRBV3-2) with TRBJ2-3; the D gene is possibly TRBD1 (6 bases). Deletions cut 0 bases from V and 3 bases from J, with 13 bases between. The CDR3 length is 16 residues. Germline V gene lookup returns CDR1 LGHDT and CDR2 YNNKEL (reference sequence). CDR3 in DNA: TGTGCCAGCAGCCAAGATTACAGGGCGGTGACAGATACGCAGTATTTT. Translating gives CASSQDYRAVTDTQYF.

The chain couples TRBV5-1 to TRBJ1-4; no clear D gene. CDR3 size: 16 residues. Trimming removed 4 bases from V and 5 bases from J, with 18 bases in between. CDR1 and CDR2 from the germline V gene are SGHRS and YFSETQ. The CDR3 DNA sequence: TGCGCCAGCAGCCGGGTAGAGATTGAGACGAATGAAAAACTGTTTTTT. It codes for CASSRVEIETNEKLFF.

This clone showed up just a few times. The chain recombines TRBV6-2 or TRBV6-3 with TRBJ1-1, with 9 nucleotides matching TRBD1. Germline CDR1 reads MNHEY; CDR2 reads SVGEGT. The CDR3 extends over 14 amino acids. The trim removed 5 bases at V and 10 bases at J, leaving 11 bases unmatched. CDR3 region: CASSRTGAEDRAFF. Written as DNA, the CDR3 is TGTGCCAGCAGTCGGACAGGGGCAGAGGACCGAGCTTTCTTT.

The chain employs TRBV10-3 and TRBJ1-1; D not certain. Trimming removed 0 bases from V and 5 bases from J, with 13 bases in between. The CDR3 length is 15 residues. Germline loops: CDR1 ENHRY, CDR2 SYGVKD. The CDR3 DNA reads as TGTGCCATCAGTGAGTCGAATCGGTTATTAACTGAAGCTTTCTTT. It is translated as CAISESNRLLTEAFF.

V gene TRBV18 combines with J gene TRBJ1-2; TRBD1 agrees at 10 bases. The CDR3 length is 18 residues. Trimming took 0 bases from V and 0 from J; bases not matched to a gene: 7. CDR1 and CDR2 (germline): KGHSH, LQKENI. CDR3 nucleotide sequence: TGTGCCAGCTCACCACCGGGACAGGGGTCCCCTTCTAACTATGGCTACACCTTC. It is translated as CASSPPGQGSPSNYGYTF.

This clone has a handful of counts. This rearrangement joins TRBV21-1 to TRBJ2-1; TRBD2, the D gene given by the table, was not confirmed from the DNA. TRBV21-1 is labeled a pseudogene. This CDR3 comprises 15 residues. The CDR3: CASSGGRERANEQFF. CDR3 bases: TGTGCCAGCAGCGGGGGGAGGGAACGGGCCAATGAGCAGTTCTTC.

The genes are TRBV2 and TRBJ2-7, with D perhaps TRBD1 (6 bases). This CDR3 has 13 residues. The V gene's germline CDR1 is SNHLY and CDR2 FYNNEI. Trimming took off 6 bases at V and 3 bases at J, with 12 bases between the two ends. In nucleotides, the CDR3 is TGTGCCAGCAGAGGGGGAGTCTTCTACGAGCAGTACTTC. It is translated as CASRGGVFYEQYF.

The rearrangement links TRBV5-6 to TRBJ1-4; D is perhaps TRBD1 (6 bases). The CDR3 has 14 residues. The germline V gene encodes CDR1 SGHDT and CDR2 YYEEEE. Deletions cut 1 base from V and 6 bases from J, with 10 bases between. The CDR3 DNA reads TGTGCCAGCAGCTTGAGGGCAGGGGATGAAAAACTGTTTTTT. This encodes CASSLRAGDEKLFF.

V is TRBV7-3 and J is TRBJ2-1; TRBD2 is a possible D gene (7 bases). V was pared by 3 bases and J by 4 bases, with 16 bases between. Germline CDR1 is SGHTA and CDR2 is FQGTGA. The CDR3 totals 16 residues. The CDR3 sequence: CASSLRGGATYNEQFF. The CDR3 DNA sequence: TGTGCCAGCAGCTTGCGAGGGGGGGCCACGTACAATGAGCAGTTCTTC.

The CDR3 bases are TGTGCCAGCAGTAAAGACACGTACTATGGCTACACCTTC. Translation: CASSKDTYYGYTF. The V call is TRBV6-2 or TRBV6-3, the J call TRBJ1-2; D is undetermined. The CDR3 totals 13 residues. Trimming took 5 bases from V and 3 from J, leaving 10 bases between them. The germline gives CDR1 MNHEY, CDR2 SVGEGT.

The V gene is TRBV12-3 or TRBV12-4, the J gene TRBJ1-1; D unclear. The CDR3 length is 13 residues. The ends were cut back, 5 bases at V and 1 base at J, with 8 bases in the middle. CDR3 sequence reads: CASSPPPNTEAFF. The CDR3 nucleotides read TGTGCCAGCAGTCCCCCTCCGAACACTGAAGCTTTCTTT.

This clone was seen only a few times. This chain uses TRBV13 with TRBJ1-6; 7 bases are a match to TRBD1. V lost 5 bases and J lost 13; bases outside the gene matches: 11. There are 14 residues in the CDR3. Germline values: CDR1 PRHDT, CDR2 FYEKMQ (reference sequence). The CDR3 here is CASSLRDRVSPLHF. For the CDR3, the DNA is TGTGCCAGCAGCCTCCGAGACAGGGTTTCCCCCCTCCACTTT.

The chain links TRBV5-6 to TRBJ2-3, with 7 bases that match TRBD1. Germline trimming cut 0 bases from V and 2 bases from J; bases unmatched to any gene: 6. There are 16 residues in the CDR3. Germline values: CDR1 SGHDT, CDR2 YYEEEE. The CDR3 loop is CASSLGPGQLTDTQYF. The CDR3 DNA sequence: TGTGCCAGCAGCTTGGGACCGGGACAGCTCACAGATACGCAGTATTTT.

In DNA form, the CDR3 reads TGTGCCAGCAGCCCCTACAGGACGCAGAACACTGAAGCTTTCTTT. Residues: CASSPYRTQNTEAFF. The gene calls are TRBV9 and TRBJ1-1, with a possible D match to TRBD1 (5 bases). The CDR3 contains 15 residues. Germline V lookup: CDR1 SGDLS, CDR2 YYNGEE. V lost 4 bases and J 1 base, leaving 14 bases between the germline ends.

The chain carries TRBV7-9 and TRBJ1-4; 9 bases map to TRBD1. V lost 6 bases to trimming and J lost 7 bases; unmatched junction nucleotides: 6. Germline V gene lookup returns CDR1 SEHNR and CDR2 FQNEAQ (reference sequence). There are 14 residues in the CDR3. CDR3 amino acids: CASSHRGPREKLFF. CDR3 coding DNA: TGTGCCAGCAGTCACAGGGGGCCGCGTGAAAAACTGTTTTTT.

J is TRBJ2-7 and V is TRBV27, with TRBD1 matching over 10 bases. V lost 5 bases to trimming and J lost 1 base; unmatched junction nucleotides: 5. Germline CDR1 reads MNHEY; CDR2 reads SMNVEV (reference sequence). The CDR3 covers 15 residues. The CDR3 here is CASSTRDRGSYEQYF. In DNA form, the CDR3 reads TGTGCCAGCAGTACGCGGGACAGGGGTTCCTACGAGCAGTACTTC.

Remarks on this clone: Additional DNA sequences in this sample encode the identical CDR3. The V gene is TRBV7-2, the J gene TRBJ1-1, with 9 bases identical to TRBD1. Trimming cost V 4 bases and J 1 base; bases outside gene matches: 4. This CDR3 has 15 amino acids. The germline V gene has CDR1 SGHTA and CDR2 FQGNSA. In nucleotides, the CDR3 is TGTGCCAGCAGCTCCCTGGGACAGGGGAACACTGAAGCTTTCTTT. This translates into CASSSLGQGNTEAFF.

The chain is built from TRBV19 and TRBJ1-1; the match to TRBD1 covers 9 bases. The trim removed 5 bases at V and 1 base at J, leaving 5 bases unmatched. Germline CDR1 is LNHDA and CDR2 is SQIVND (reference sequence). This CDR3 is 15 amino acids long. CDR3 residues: CASSPPGQGNTEAFF. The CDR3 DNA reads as TGTGCCAGTAGTCCCCCGGGACAGGGGAACACTGAAGCTTTCTTT. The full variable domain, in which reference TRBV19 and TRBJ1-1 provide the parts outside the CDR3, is DGGITQSPKYLFRKEGQNVTLSCEQNLNHDAMYWYRQDPGQGLRLIYYSQIVNDFQKGDIAEGYSVSREKKESFPLTVTSAQKNPTAFYLCASSPPGQGNTEAFFGQGTRLTVV.

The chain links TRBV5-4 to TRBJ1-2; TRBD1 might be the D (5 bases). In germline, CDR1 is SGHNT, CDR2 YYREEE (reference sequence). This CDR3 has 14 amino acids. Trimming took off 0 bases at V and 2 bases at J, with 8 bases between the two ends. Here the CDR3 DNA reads TGTGCCAGCAGCTTGGACAGGACCAACTATGGCTACACCTTC. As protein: CASSLDRTNYGYTF.